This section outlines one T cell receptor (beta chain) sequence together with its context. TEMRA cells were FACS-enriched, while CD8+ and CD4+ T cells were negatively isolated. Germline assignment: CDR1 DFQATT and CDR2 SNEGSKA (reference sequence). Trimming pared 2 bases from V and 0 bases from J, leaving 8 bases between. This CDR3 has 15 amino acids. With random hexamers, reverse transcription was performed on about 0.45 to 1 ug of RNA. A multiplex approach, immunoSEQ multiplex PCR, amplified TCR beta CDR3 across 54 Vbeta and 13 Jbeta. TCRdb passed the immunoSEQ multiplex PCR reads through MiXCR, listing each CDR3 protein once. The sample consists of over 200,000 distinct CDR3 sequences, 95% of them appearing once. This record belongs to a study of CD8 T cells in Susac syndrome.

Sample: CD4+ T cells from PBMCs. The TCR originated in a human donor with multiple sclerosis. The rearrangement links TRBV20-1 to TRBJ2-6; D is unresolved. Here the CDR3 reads CSARYSLSGANVLTF. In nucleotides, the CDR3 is TGCAGTGCTAGATACAGCCTCTCTGGGGCCAACGTCCTGACTTTC.